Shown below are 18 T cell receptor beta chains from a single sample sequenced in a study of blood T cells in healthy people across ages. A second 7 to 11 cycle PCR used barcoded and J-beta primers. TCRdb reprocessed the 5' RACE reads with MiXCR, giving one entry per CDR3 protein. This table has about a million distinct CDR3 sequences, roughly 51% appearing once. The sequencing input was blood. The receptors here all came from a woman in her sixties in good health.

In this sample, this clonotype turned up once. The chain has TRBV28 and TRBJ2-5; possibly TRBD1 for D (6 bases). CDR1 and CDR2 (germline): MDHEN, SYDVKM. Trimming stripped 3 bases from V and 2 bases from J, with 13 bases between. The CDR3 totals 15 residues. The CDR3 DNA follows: TGTGCCAGCAGTTTGGGGGCTGTGGGACAAGAGACCCAGTACTTC. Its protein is CASSLGAVGQETQYF. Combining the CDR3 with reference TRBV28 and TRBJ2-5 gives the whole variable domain DVKVTQSSRYLVKRTGEKVFLECVQDMDHENMFWYRQDPGLGLRLIYFSYDVKMKEKGDIPEGYSVSREKKERFSLILESASTNQTSMYLCASSLGAVGQETQYFGPGTRLLVL.

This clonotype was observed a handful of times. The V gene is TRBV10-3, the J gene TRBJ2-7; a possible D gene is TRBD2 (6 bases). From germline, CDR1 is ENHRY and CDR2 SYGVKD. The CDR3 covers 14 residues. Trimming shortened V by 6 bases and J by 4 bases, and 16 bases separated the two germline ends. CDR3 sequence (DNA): TGTGCCATCAGCCTAACGGGAGATCGTTACGAGCAGTACTTC. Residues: CAISLTGDRYEQYF.

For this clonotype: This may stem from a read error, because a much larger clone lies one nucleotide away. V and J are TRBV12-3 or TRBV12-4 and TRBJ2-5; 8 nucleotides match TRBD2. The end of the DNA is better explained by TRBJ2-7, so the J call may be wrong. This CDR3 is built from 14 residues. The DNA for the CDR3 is TGTGCCAGCAGCCCAGATGGACTAGCTTACGAGCAGTACTTC. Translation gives CASSPDGLAYEQYF.

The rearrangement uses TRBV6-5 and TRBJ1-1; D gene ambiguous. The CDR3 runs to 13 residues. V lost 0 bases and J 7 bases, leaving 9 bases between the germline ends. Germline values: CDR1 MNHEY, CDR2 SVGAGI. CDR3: CASSYSGALEAFF. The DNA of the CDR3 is TGTGCCAGCAGTTACTCAGGAGCCCTTGAAGCTTTCTTT.

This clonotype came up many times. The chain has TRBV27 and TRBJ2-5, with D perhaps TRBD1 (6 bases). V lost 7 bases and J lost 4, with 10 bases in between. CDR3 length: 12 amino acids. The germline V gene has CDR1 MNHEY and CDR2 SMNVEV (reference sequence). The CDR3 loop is CASTLGGETQYF. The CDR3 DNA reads TGTGCCAGCACCTTAGGGGGAGAGACCCAGTACTTC.

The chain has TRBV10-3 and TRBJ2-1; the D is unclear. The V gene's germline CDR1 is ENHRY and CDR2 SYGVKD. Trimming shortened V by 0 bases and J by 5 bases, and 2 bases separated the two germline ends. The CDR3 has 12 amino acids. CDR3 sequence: CAISESHNEQFF. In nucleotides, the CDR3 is TGTGCCATCAGTGAGTCGCACAATGAGCAGTTCTTC.

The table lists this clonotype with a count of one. The DNA of the CDR3 is TGCAGTGCTATAGGAATTGGTGAGCAGTTCTTC. Amino acid sequence: CSAIGIGEQFF. The chain recombines TRBV20-1 with TRBJ2-1; D gene unclear. The germline gives CDR1 DFQATT, CDR2 SNEGSKA (reference sequence). The V end lost 4 bases, the J end lost 9 bases, and 10 bases lay between the germline ends. There are 11 residues in the CDR3.

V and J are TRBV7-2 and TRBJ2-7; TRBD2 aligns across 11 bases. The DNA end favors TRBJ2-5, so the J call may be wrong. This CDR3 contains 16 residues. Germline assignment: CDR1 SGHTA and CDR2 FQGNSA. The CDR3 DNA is TGTGCCAGCAGCATCGCCCTGACTAGCGGGAAGGAGACCCAGTACTTC. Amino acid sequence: CASSIALTSGKETQYF.

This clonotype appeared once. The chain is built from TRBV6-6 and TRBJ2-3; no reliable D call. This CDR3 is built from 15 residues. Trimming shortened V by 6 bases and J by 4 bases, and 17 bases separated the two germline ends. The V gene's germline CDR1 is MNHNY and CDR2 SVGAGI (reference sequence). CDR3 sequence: CASSYGLSDPDTQYF. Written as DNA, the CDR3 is TGTGCCAGCAGCTACGGTCTCTCGGATCCAGATACGCAGTATTTT.

In DNA form, the CDR3 reads TGTGCCAGCAGCCAAGGGGCGGCCGACCGCTACGAGCAGTACTTC. Translating gives CASSQGAADRYEQYF. V and J are TRBV14 and TRBJ2-7; D gene ambiguous. The V end was cut by 1 base, the J end by 3 bases, with 13 bases between. The CDR3 sequence is 15 residues long. Germline V CDR1 and CDR2: SGHDN, FVKESK.

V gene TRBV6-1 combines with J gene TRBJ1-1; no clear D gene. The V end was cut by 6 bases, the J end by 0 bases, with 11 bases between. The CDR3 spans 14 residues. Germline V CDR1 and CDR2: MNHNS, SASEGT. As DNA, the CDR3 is TGTGCCAGCAGGAATACGCTCATGAACACTGAAGCTTTCTTT. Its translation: CASRNTLMNTEAFF.

For the CDR3, the DNA is TGTGCCAGCAGCCGGACAGGGGGCTATCCCCCACTGTACCAAGAGACCCAGTACTTC. It specifies CASSRTGGYPPLYQETQYF. The rearrangement uses TRBV7-9 and TRBJ2-5; 11 bases agree with TRBD1. There are 19 residues in the CDR3. The trim removed 5 bases at V and 0 bases at J, leaving 14 bases unmatched. Looked up from germline, CDR1 is SEHNR and CDR2 is FQNEAQ (reference sequence).

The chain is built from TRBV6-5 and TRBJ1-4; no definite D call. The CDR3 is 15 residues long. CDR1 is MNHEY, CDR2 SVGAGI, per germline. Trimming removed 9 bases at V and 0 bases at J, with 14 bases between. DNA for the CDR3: TGTGCCAGTAGGGAGAACCTTGCAACTAATGAAAAACTGTTTTTT. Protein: CASRENLATNEKLFF.

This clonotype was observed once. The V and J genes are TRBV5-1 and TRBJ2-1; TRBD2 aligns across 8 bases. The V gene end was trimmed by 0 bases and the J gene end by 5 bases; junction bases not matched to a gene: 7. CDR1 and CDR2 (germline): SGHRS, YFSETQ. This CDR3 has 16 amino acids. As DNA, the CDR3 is TGCGCCAGCAGCTTGGGACGGGGGGGTCTCCACAATGAGCAGTTCTTC. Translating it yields CASSLGRGGLHNEQFF.

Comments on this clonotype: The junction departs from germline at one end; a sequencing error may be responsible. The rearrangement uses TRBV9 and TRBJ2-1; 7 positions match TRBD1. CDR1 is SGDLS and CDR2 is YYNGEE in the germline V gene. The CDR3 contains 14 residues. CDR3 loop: CACSVGQIYNEQFF. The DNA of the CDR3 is TGTGCCTGCAGCGTGGGACAGATCTACAATGAGCAGTTCTTC.

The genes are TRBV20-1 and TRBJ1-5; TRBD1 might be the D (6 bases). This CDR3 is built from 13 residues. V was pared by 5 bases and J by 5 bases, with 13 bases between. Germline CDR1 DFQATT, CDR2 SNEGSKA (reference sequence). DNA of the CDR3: TGCAGTGCTTTACAGGGAGGGGATCAGCCCCAGCATTTT. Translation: CSALQGGDQPQHF.

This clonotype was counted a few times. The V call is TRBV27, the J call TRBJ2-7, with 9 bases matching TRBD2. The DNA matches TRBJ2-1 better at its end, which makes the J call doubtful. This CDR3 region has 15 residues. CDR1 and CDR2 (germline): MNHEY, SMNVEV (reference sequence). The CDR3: CASSPQTSGSVGQFF. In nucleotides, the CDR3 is TGTGCCAGCAGTCCCCAGACTAGCGGTAGCGTAGGGCAGTTCTTC.

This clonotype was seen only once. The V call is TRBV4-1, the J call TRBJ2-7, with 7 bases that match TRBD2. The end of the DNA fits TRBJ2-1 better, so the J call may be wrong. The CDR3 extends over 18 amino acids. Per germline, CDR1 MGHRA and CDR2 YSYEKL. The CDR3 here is CASSQLPGVYAGVKTQFF. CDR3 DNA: TGCGCCAGCAGCCAATTGCCCGGGGTCTACGCGGGAGTAAAGACCCAGTTCTTC.